These 20 T cell receptor beta chains were all obtained from the same sample, sequenced in a study of early T cells in non-severe SARS-CoV-2 infection. MiXCR, run by TCRdb on the 5' RACE reads, gives a single entry per CDR3 protein. The repertoire holds about 100,000 distinct CDR3 sequences, with around 13% as singletons. Input material: whole blood. The receptors stem from an adult who was a healthcare worker with PCR-confirmed SARS-CoV-2 infection or an uninfected control (not recorded which).

This clonotype came up many times. This chain joins TRBV10-2 and TRBJ2-3; 7 nucleotides align to TRBD2. Trimming at V came to 5 bases and at J to 3 bases, leaving 11 bases not matched to a gene. Germline-derived CDR1 and CDR2 are WSHSY and SAAADI. The CDR3 extends over 16 amino acids. In DNA form, the CDR3 reads TGCGCCAGCAGTCCGTTTCGCGGGAGAATTACAGATACGCAGTATTTT. Translated: CASSPFRGRITDTQYF.

The V and J genes are TRBV6-6 and TRBJ1-6; D is ambiguous. The CDR3 is made up of 12 amino acids. The germline gives CDR1 MNHNY, CDR2 SVGAGI (reference sequence). The germline V and J ends were trimmed by 8 bases and 7 bases, with 9 bases remaining between them. DNA of the CDR3: TGTGCCAGCTTCAATGCCAATTCACCCCTCCACTTT. Its translation is CASFNANSPLHF.

This clonotype was counted between two and nine times. V gene TRBV5-1 combines with J gene TRBJ2-7, with TRBD2 matching 7 bases. Germline-derived CDR1 and CDR2 are SGHRS and YFSETQ. V was pared by 4 bases and J by 2 bases, with 6 bases of the junction left unmatched. There are 14 residues in the CDR3. In DNA, the CDR3 is TGCGCCAGCAGCGAAAGCGGGAACCCCTACGAGCAGTACTTC. Protein product: CASSESGNPYEQYF.

This clonotype has at least ten counts. The chain links TRBV6-2 or TRBV6-3 to TRBJ1-5, with unresolved D. Trimming left V 0 bases short and J 1 base short, with 13 bases between. This CDR3 region has 17 residues. Germline V gene data show CDR1 as MNHEY and CDR2 as SVGEGT. The CDR3 sequence: CASSYSMWVGSNQPQHF. The CDR3 region has the DNA TGTGCCAGCAGTTACTCGATGTGGGTTGGGAGCAATCAGCCCCAGCATTTT.

This clonotype was seen at least ten times. The chain couples TRBV11-2 to TRBJ2-2, with TRBD2 identical over 12 bases. Losses at the gene ends were 5 bases for V and 8 bases for J; bases not matched to a gene: 6. Germline V gene sequence: CDR1 SGHAT, CDR2 FQNNGV. The CDR3 sequence is 15 residues long. CDR3 amino acids: CASSPRLAGEGELFF. CDR3 nucleotides: TGTGCCAGCAGCCCTCGACTAGCGGGAGAGGGGGAGCTGTTTTTT.

This clonotype was counted a few times. J is TRBJ2-1 and V is TRBV4-1; 11 positions match TRBD2. Trimming cost V 7 bases and J 7 bases; bases outside gene matches: 15. CDR3 length: 17 amino acids. Germline CDR1 is MGHRA and CDR2 is YSYEKL. The CDR3 loop is CASTRRALAGGGNEQFF. CDR3 nucleotides: TGCGCCAGCACTAGAAGGGCCCTAGCGGGAGGCGGTAATGAGCAGTTCTTC.

This clonotype has a count of ten or more. The chain links TRBV20-1 to TRBJ1-2; D uncertain. Trimming removed 3 bases at V and 6 bases at J, with 14 bases between. CDR3 length: 13 amino acids. Germline-derived CDR1 and CDR2 are DFQATT and SNEGSKA (reference sequence). CDR3 bases: TGCAGTGCTAGTAAAGGGAAAGTTGATGGCTACACCTTC. It encodes CSASKGKVDGYTF.

The sample holds many counts of this clonotype. The rearrangement joins TRBV7-9 to TRBJ1-2, with 8 nucleotides matching TRBD1. After removal of 6 bases from V and 4 bases from J, the junction contained 7 bases not matched to a gene. The CDR3 runs to 14 residues. The germline gives CDR1 SEHNR, CDR2 FQNEAQ (reference sequence). The DNA of the CDR3 is TGTGCCAGCAGACATCAGGGGGCGGGCTATGGCTACACCTTC. Protein sequence: CASRHQGAGYGYTF.

This clonotype was seen more than once but under ten times. This chain links TRBV20-1 with TRBJ2-3, with 8 bases that match TRBD2. CDR3 length: 17 residues. Germline lookup yields CDR1 DFQATT and CDR2 SNEGSKA (reference sequence). Trimming cost V 1 base and J 2 bases; bases outside gene matches: 11. The DNA for the CDR3 is TGCAGTGCTAGAGTGGCTAGCGGGCGGCCGAACACAGATACGCAGTATTTT. Translation gives CSARVASGRPNTDTQYF.

As regards this clonotype: The conserved phenylalanine or tryptophan is not found at the CDR3 terminus, so this likely reflects a read error. It is unclear where the CDR3 begins or ends on the DNA, so no DNA is shown, and the CDR3 is as TCRdb lists it. V and J are TRBV27 and TRBJ2-7; the tabulated D call, TRBD2, remains unverified against the DNA. The CDR3 sequence runs 10 residues, both termini included. CDR1 and CDR2 (germline): MNHEY, SMNVEV (reference sequence). The CDR3 sequence is CASRALASGG.

This clonotype was observed many times. This chain uses TRBV5-5 with TRBJ1-1, with TRBD1 identical over 7 bases. The CDR3 sequence is 14 residues long. The J segment lost 0 bases and the V segment lost 4 bases, leaving 3 bases of the junction unmatched. Germline CDR1 reads SGHKS; CDR2 reads YYEKEE (reference sequence). CDR3 amino acids: CASSATGMNTEAFF. The CDR3 coding sequence is TGTGCCAGCAGCGCGACAGGGATGAACACTGAAGCTTTCTTT.

This clonotype was seen repeatedly, ten times or more. J is TRBJ2-1 and V is TRBV7-6; D may be TRBD1 (5 bases). Germline loops: CDR1 SGHVS, CDR2 FNYEAQ. V was pared by 2 bases and J by 6 bases, with 11 bases between. This CDR3 spans 14 amino acids. Here the CDR3 DNA reads TGTGCCAGCAGCTTAATTTACAGGAGCAATGAGCAGTTCTTC. This translates into CASSLIYRSNEQFF.

This chain connects TRBV6-2 or TRBV6-3 to TRBJ2-7, with 7 nucleotides matching TRBD1. V dropped 6 bases and J dropped 0; count of bases not matched to a gene: 2. There are 13 residues in the CDR3. From germline, CDR1 is MNHEY and CDR2 SVGEGT. The CDR3 sequence is CASRQGTSYEQYF. The CDR3 DNA is TGTGCCAGCAGACAGGGGACCTCCTACGAGCAGTACTTC.

The rearrangement uses TRBV28 and TRBJ1-4; D is unresolved. Germline V gene lookup returns CDR1 MDHEN and CDR2 SYDVKM. The V gene lost 4 bases and the J gene lost 8 bases, with 11 bases spanning the gap. The CDR3 length is 13 residues. CDR3 nucleotides: TGTGCCAGCAGTTCGGGGAATCGGGAAAAACTGTTTTTT. This gives the protein CASSSGNREKLFF.

This clonotype showed up many times. The chain has TRBV11-2 and TRBJ2-3; D gene unclear. The CDR3 is made up of 11 amino acids. V lost 2 bases, J lost 11 bases, and 8 bases lay in between. Germline CDR1 SGHAT, CDR2 FQNNGV. In DNA, the CDR3 is TGTGCCAGCAGCTTACCGCCGGTGCAGTATTTT. Translated: CASSLPPVQYF. Together with reference TRBV11-2 and TRBJ2-3, the CDR3 gives the full variable domain: EAGVAQSPRYKIIEKRQSVAFWCNPISGHATLYWYQQILGQGPKLLIQFQNNGVVDDSQLPKDRFSAERLKGVDSTLKIQPAKLEDSAVYLCASSLPPVQYFGPGTRLTVL.

The chain joins TRBV7-2 to TRBJ2-1; TRBD2 matches 13 bases. Germline values: CDR1 SGHTA, CDR2 FQGNSA. V gave up 5 bases and J gave up 8 bases; unmatched junction bases: 9. The CDR3 runs to 16 residues. CDR3 sequence reads: CASSPPGLAGTDEQFF. CDR3 nucleotides: TGTGCCAGCAGCCCGCCGGGACTAGCGGGAACCGATGAGCAGTTCTTC.

The chain joins TRBV7-8 to TRBJ1-5; perhaps TRBD1 as D (5 bases). The ends were cut back, 3 bases at V and 3 bases at J, with 9 bases in the middle. Germline values: CDR1 SGHVS, CDR2 FQNEAQ. The CDR3 is made up of 14 amino acids. In DNA form, the CDR3 reads TGTGCCAGCAGCTTGGGACGGCTCAATCAGCCCCAGCATTTT. It specifies CASSLGRLNQPQHF. Combining the CDR3 with reference TRBV7-8 and TRBJ1-5 gives the whole variable domain GAGVSQSPRYKVAKRGQDVALRCDPISGHVSLFWYQQALGQGPEFLTYFQNEAQLDKSGLPSDRFFAERPEGSVSTLKIQRTQQEDSAVYLCASSLGRLNQPQHFGDGTRLSIL.

The sample holds many counts of this clonotype. The rearrangement uses TRBV7-9 and TRBJ2-6; possibly TRBD1 for D (5 bases). The CDR3 loop spans 18 amino acids. In germline, CDR1 is SEHNR, CDR2 FQNEAQ (reference sequence). The V and J ends lost 5 bases and 0 bases respectively, with 17 bases between them. The CDR3 sequence: CASSPLVPTGSGANVLTF. CDR3 bases: TGTGCCAGCAGCCCTCTGGTCCCCACAGGCTCTGGGGCCAACGTCCTGACTTTC. The whole variable domain, filled in from reference TRBV7-9 and TRBJ2-6, reads DTGVSQNPRHKITKRGQNVTFRCDPISEHNRLYWYRQTLGQGPEFLTYFQNEAQLEKSRLLSDRFSAERPKGSFSTLEIQRTEQGDSAMYLCASSPLVPTGSGANVLTFGAGSRLTVL.

In its sample, this clonotype was seen a few times. The chain carries TRBV12-3 or TRBV12-4 and TRBJ2-1; no firm D call. CDR3 length: 16 amino acids. V dropped 0 bases and J dropped 2 bases, with 11 bases sitting between them. The CDR3 protein is CASSLAHGAPYNEQFF. The CDR3 DNA reads TGTGCCAGCAGTTTAGCGCATGGCGCCCCCTACAATGAGCAGTTCTTC.

This clonotype has only a few counts. This sequence joins TRBV4-1 and TRBJ2-7, with 9 bases lining up with TRBD1. Trimming removed 4 bases from V and 4 bases from J; junction bases left unmatched: 11. There are 16 residues in the CDR3. Germline CDR1 reads MGHRA; CDR2 reads YSYEKL. CDR3 DNA sequence: TGCGCCAGCAGCCCGCTAGGGACAGGGCCCGTGTACGAGCAGTACTTC. Translated: CASSPLGTGPVYEQYF.